Below are 25 T cell receptor beta chains sequenced from a single sample in a study of T cell responses to AZD1222 COVID-19 vaccine. Data came from immunoSEQ multiplex PCR; TCRdb stores just in-frame clones and leaves some out. The sample records roughly 160,000 clones, approximately 87% being singletons. The input for sequencing was peripheral blood, taken 28 days after the second AZD1222 dose. The receptors were gathered from an adult who received the AZD1222 COVID-19 vaccine.

The rearrangement joins TRBV6-1 to TRBJ1-2; D uncertain. Germline values: CDR1 MNHNS, CDR2 SASEGT. This CDR3 contains 13 residues. Trimming shortened V by 2 bases and J by 1 base, and 5 bases separated the two germline ends. The CDR3 DNA follows: TGTGCCAGCAGTGAACAATTTAACTATGGCTACACCTTC. Protein: CASSEQFNYGYTF.

The gene calls are TRBV6-5 and TRBJ1-6; the D is unclear. V lost 2 bases and J 2 bases, leaving 7 bases between the germline ends. Germline V CDR1 and CDR2: MNHEY, SVGAGI. CDR3 length: 15 residues. The CDR3 DNA reads as TGTGCCAGCAGTTACCGCGGTGCCTATAATTCACCCCTCCACTTT. It specifies CASSYRGAYNSPLHF.

V gene TRBV18 combines with J gene TRBJ1-3; D is unclear. V lost 1 base, J lost 6 bases, and 10 bases lay in between. This CDR3 has 14 residues. The V gene's germline CDR1 is KGHSH and CDR2 LQKENI. The DNA of the CDR3 is TGTGCCAGCTCACCACGGTCTAACGAAAACACCATATATTTT. Translating gives CASSPRSNENTIYF. Together with reference TRBV18 and TRBJ1-3, the CDR3 gives the full variable domain: NAGVMQNPRHLVRRRGQEARLRCSPMKGHSHVYWYRQLPEEGLKFMVYLQKENIIDESGMPKERFSAEFPKEGPSILRIQQVVRGDSAAYFCASSPRSNENTIYFGEGSWLTVV.

The chain is built from TRBV11-3 and TRBJ2-2, with D possibly being TRBD1 (5 bases). The germline CDR1 and CDR2 sequences are SGHNT and YENEEA. CDR3 size: 16 residues. V lost 4 bases to trimming and J lost 2 bases, with 14 bases between them. The CDR3 DNA reads TGTGCCAGCAGCTCCGGCCAGACAGTTAACACCGGGGAGCTGTTTTTT. It specifies CASSSGQTVNTGELFF.

The chain is built from TRBV6-1 and TRBJ2-7; D call uncertain. V shed 3 bases and J shed 0 bases, with 6 bases lying between them. Germline V gene lookup returns CDR1 MNHNS and CDR2 SASEGT. The CDR3 has 13 residues. The chain's CDR3 is CASSEGRSYEQYF. The CDR3 nucleotides are TGTGCCAGCAGTGAGGGCCGCTCCTACGAGCAGTACTTC.

The chain combines TRBV20-1 with TRBJ1-1, with a tentative D call TRBD1 (5 bases). Germline V gene sequence: CDR1 DFQATT, CDR2 SNEGSKA (reference sequence). With 3 bases removed from V and 2 bases from J, the gap between germline ends came to 16 bases. The CDR3 extends over 15 amino acids. In DNA, the CDR3 is TGCAGTGCTAGTCCCCACTACCGGGACAACACTGAAGCTTTCTTT. Translating gives CSASPHYRDNTEAFF.

This clone was counted a single time. V and J are TRBV18 and TRBJ2-7, with D perhaps TRBD2 (6 bases). Germline V gene lookup returns CDR1 KGHSH and CDR2 LQKENI. This CDR3 has 15 amino acids. V was shortened by 5 bases and J by 2 bases, with 16 bases between the two germline ends. This chain's CDR3 is CASSSTRLGTYEQYF. The CDR3 region has the DNA TGTGCCAGCTCATCGACTCGACTAGGGACCTACGAGCAGTACTTC.

The chain joins TRBV20-1 to TRBJ1-1; D is unresolved. CDR1 is DFQATT and CDR2 is SNEGSKA in the germline V gene (reference sequence). This CDR3 is built from 8 residues. Trimming took off 2 bases at V and 13 bases at J, with 5 bases between the two ends. CDR3 region: CSARYGFF. The CDR3 DNA reads as TGCAGTGCTAGATACGGTTTCTTT.

This rearrangement joins TRBV6-2 or TRBV6-3 to TRBJ2-7; D not resolved. Trimming took 0 bases from V and 3 from J, leaving 15 bases between them. Germline CDR1 and CDR2: MNHEY and SVGEGT. This CDR3 spans 16 amino acids. In nucleotides, the CDR3 is TGTGCCAGCAGTTACTCGATTGTAGGCGGTAACTACGAGCAGTACTTC. Protein sequence: CASSYSIVGGNYEQYF.

Written as DNA, the CDR3 is TGCGCCAGCAGTGTACAGCGGGAGGGTTCACCCCTCCACTTT. Protein sequence: CASSVQREGSPLHF. The chain links TRBV10-1 to TRBJ1-6; no definite D call. Germline values: CDR1 WNHNN, CDR2 SYGVQD (reference sequence). This CDR3 region has 14 residues. The V end lost 4 bases, the J end lost 9 bases, and 13 bases lay between the germline ends.

This chain links TRBV29-1 with TRBJ1-4; perhaps TRBD1 as D (5 bases). V was clipped by 4 bases and J by 0 bases, with 15 bases between them. Germline V lookup: CDR1 SQVTM, CDR2 ANQGSEA. The CDR3 is made up of 16 amino acids. Here the CDR3 DNA reads TGCAGCGTTGGTAGCCCAGACAGTGCAACTAATGAAAAACTGTTTTTT. Translation: CSVGSPDSATNEKLFF.

This clone has a single count. The chain joins TRBV4-1 to TRBJ1-5; D unclear. This CDR3 comprises 17 residues. Germline V gives CDR1 MGHRA, CDR2 YSYEKL. V was trimmed by 1 base and J by 5 bases, leaving 18 bases between them. CDR3 amino acids: CASSQGLVRSNDQPQHF. The DNA of the CDR3 is TGCGCCAGCAGCCAAGGATTGGTTAGGAGTAACGATCAGCCCCAGCATTTT.

The rearrangement uses TRBV27 and TRBJ2-3; 7 bases line up with TRBD1. V was clipped by 7 bases and J by 4 bases; unmatched bases: 5. This CDR3 has 13 residues. Germline values: CDR1 MNHEY, CDR2 SMNVEV (reference sequence). Here the CDR3 reads CASKTGRADTQYF. In DNA form, the CDR3 reads TGTGCCAGCAAGACAGGGCGCGCAGATACGCAGTATTTT.

V usage is TRBV11-2 and J usage is TRBJ1-1, with D perhaps matching TRBD1 (5 bases). Germline CDR1 is SGHAT and CDR2 is FQNNGV. V was shortened by 5 bases and J by 4 bases, with 11 bases between the two germline ends. The CDR3 is 13 amino acids. CDR3 sequence (DNA): TGTGCCAGCAGCGTAAACCAGGGCACTGAAGCTTTCTTT. Translating gives CASSVNQGTEAFF.

This chain uses TRBV5-5 with TRBJ1-3; D ambiguous. V was trimmed by 7 bases and J by 10 bases, leaving 21 bases between them. This CDR3 has 14 residues. Germline loops: CDR1 SGHKS, CDR2 YYEKEE (reference sequence). CDR3: CASARATLETTIYF. CDR3 nucleotides: TGTGCCAGCGCTAGGGCCACTCTGGAAACAACCATATATTTT.

This clone has more than one count but fewer than ten. The chain combines TRBV29-1 with TRBJ1-2; D remains unclear. CDR1 is SQVTM, CDR2 ANQGSEA, per germline. CDR3 length equals 14 residues. V was trimmed by 5 bases and J by 3 bases, leaving 16 bases between them. In nucleotides, the CDR3 is TGCAGCGTTCTGATGGCCTCTCCAGACTATGGCTACACCTTC. Encoded protein: CSVLMASPDYGYTF.

The chain employs TRBV9 and TRBJ2-1; possibly TRBD1 for D (5 bases). Germline CDR1 is SGDLS and CDR2 is YYNGEE. There are 14 residues in the CDR3. V lost 3 bases and J 2 bases, leaving 9 bases between the germline ends. The CDR3: CASSATVPYNEQFF. Written as DNA, the CDR3 is TGTGCCAGCAGCGCGACAGTTCCCTACAATGAGCAGTTCTTC. The entire variable domain, with the rest obtained from reference TRBV9 and TRBJ2-1, is as follows: DSGVTQTPKHLITATGQRVTLRCSPRSGDLSVYWYQQSLDQGLQFLIQYYNGEERAKGNILERFSAQQFPDLHSELNLSSLELGDSALYFCASSATVPYNEQFFGPGTRLTVL.

The count of this clone is one. This sequence joins TRBV2 and TRBJ1-3; 7 bases match TRBD1. CDR1 and CDR2 (germline): SNHLY, FYNNEI. With 2 bases clipped from V and 3 bases from J, the junction kept 13 bases outside the gene matches. The CDR3 has 18 residues. This CDR3 is CASSEFPTPGTVGNTIYF. As DNA, the CDR3 is TGTGCCAGCAGTGAATTTCCCACTCCCGGGACAGTTGGAAACACCATATATTTT. Drawing the rest from reference TRBV2 and TRBJ1-3, the complete variable domain is EPEVTQTPSHQVTQMGQEVILRCVPISNHLYFYWYRQILGQKVEFLVSFYNNEISEKSEIFDDQFSVERPDGSNFTLKIRSTKLEDSAMYFCASSEFPTPGTVGNTIYFGEGSWLTVV.

The rearrangement uses TRBV7-8 and TRBJ1-2; D ambiguous. This CDR3 has 13 residues. The V and J ends lost 5 bases and 4 bases respectively, with 11 bases between them. In germline, CDR1 is SGHVS, CDR2 FQNEAQ. CDR3 in DNA: TGTGCCAGCAGCCGCGGGCCTTTCTATGGCTACACCTTC. Protein product: CASSRGPFYGYTF.

This chain connects TRBV4-2 to TRBJ1-3, with 8 bases fitting TRBD1. The CDR3 sequence is 12 residues long. Trimming took 4 bases from V and 11 from J; bases not matched to a gene: 4. Germline V CDR1 and CDR2: LGHNA, YNFKEQ. As DNA, the CDR3 is TGTGCCAGCAGCCCCCCGGACAGGGCCATATATTTT. Its protein product is CASSPPDRAIYF.

J is TRBJ2-5 and V is TRBV7-9, with D possibly TRBD2 on 7 matching bases. Germline-derived CDR1 and CDR2 are SEHNR and FQNEAQ (reference sequence). V was trimmed by 2 bases and J by 5 bases, leaving 21 bases between them. The CDR3 is 17 amino acids. CDR3 in amino acids: CASSLMAGAGLAETQYF. The CDR3 nucleotides are TGTGCCAGCAGCTTAATGGCGGGGGCGGGTTTAGCGGAGACCCAGTACTTC.

This rearrangement joins TRBV6-2 or TRBV6-3 to TRBJ2-2; 10 positions match TRBD2. This CDR3 region has 16 residues. Germline V lookup: CDR1 MNHEY, CDR2 SVGEGT. With V trimmed by 4 bases and J by 0 bases, 2 bases remained unmatched. In DNA form, the CDR3 reads TGTGCCAGCAGTTCAGCGGGGGGGCCGAACACCGGGGAGCTGTTTTTT. Translation gives CASSSAGGPNTGELFF.

J is TRBJ1-1 and V is TRBV6-5; no clear D gene. Germline assignment: CDR1 MNHEY and CDR2 SVGAGI. The length of the CDR3 is 14 residues. V lost 2 bases and J lost 5, with 12 bases in between. The chain's CDR3 is CASSYGKVRTEAFF. The CDR3 region has the DNA TGTGCCAGCAGTTACGGCAAAGTACGAACTGAAGCTTTCTTT.

With regard to this clone: One junction end does not reproduce the germline sequence, and a read error may be involved. V is TRBV30 and J is TRBJ1-2; D might be TRBD1 (6 bases). The length of the CDR3 is 11 residues. Looked up from germline, CDR1 is GTSNPN and CDR2 is SVGIG (reference sequence). CDR3 coding DNA: TGTGCCTGGAGTCATCTCATCGGGACATTCTTC. Protein product: CAWSHLIGTFF.

This clone was recorded only once. The V gene is TRBV5-6, the J gene TRBJ1-3, with a tentative D call TRBD1 (5 bases). Trimming cost V 4 bases and J 0 bases, with 8 bases left between them. Per the germline V gene, CDR1 is SGHDT and CDR2 is YYEEEE. CDR3 length: 14 amino acids. CDR3 residues: CASSPTDSGNTIYF. In nucleotides, the CDR3 is TGTGCCAGCAGCCCGACAGACTCTGGAAACACCATATATTTT.